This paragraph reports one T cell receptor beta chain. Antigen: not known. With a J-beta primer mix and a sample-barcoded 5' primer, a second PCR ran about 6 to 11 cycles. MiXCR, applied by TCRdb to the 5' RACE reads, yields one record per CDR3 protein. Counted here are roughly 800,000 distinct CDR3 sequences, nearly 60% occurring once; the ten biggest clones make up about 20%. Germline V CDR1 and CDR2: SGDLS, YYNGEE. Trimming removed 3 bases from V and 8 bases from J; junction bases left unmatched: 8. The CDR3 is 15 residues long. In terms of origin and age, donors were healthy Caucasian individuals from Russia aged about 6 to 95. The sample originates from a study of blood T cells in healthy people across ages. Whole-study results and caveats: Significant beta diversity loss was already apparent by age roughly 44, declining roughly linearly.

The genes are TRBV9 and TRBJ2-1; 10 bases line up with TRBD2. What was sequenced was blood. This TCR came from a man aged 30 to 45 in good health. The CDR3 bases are TGTGCCAGCAGCGGCAGCGGGGGGGGCTCGGATGAGCAGTTCTTC. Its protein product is CASSGSGGGSDEQFF.